This is a list of T cell receptor beta chains from one sample in a study of T cells in localized non-small cell lung cancer. TCRdb's copy holds only in-frame clones and misses some; the assay was immunoSEQ multiplex PCR. The repertoire holds about 60,000 clones, roughly 88% seen once, with around 1.8% in the top ten. Sample: peripheral blood, taken before any cancer treatment. The receptors shown here come from a woman aged 35 to 75 with stage I lung adenocarcinoma. Each CDR3 is given with its conserved first and last residue. The order of the fields is J gene, clone size, V gene, D gene, CDR3 DNA, CDR3 protein. A D gene is named only where the DNA matches it firmly. Clone size is shown for a subset of rows, as once, few, many or a class of expanded clone.

J: TRBJ1-5
size: NA
V: TRBV5-8
D: TRBD1
DNA: TGTGCCAGCAGTCGGTACAGGGGGAGGCAGCCCCAGCATTTT
CDR3: CASSRYRGRQPQHF

J: TRBJ2-4
size: NA
V: TRBV19
D: NA
DNA: TGTGCCAGTAGTAAAGTCTCAGGGGATGCAAACATTCAGTACTTC
CDR3: CASSKVSGDANIQYF

J: TRBJ1-2
size: NA
V: TRBV5-1
D: TRBD1
DNA: TGCGCCAGCAGCTTAACAGGGGAGAACTATGGCTACACCTTC
CDR3: CASSLTGENYGYTF

J: TRBJ1-2
size: NA
V: TRBV19
D: NA
DNA: TGTGCCAGCCGGGCCCACTCACCTAACTATGGCTACACCTTC
CDR3: CASRAHSPNYGYTF

J: TRBJ2-6
size: NA
V: TRBV2
D: NA
DNA: TGTGCCAGCAACTACCTCTCTGGGGCCAACGTCCTGACTTTC
CDR3: CASNYLSGANVLTF

J: TRBJ2-1
size: NA
V: TRBV7-9
D: NA
DNA: TGTGCCAGCAGTCCAAGACTATCTCACAATGAGCAGTTCTTC
CDR3: CASSPRLSHNEQFF

J: TRBJ2-1
size: NA
V: TRBV7-3
D: NA
DNA: TGTGCCAGCAGATCTGTGGGCATGCGCCAGTTCTTC
CDR3: CASRSVGMRQFF

J: TRBJ2-1
size: NA
V: TRBV7-2
D: NA
DNA: TGTGCCAGCAGCTTAAGACGGGGGATAAACAATGAGCAGTTCTTC
CDR3: CASSLRRGINNEQFF

J: TRBJ2-3
size: NA
V: TRBV6-5
D: NA
DNA: TGTGCCAGCAGTAATCCCCCGAGGACAGATACGCAGTATTTT
CDR3: CASSNPPRTDTQYF

J: TRBJ1-4
size: few
V: TRBV6-1
D: NA
DNA: TGTGCCAGCAGGCCCCCGGGGGAAAAACTGTTTTTT
CDR3: CASRPPGEKLFF

J: TRBJ2-3
size: once
V: TRBV7-2
D: TRBD2
DNA: TGTGCCAGCAGCCCGAGGACTAGCGGGACTCCCCCATACCCTTTT
CDR3: CASSPRTSGTPPYPF

J: TRBJ2-3
size: NA
V: TRBV7-9
D: TRBD2
DNA: TGTGCCAGCAGCTTGGCGGGAGGAGGAGATACGCAGTATTTT
CDR3: CASSLAGGGDTQYF

J: TRBJ1-6
size: NA
V: TRBV11-3
D: TRBD1
DNA: TGTGCCAGCAGCGCCGGGACAGGGGATTCACCCCTCCACTTT
CDR3: CASSAGTGDSPLHF

J: TRBJ1-2
size: once
V: TRBV18
D: NA
DNA: TGTGCCAGCTCCCCATTACAGGGTACAGCTAACTATGGCTACACCTTC
CDR3: CASSPLQGTANYGYTF

J: TRBJ2-7
size: NA
V: TRBV7-9
D: NA
DNA: TGTGCCAGCACCATAGGGCTTGATTCCTACGAGCAGTACTTC
CDR3: CASTIGLDSYEQYF

J: TRBJ2-5
size: NA
V: TRBV7-9
D: TRBD1
DNA: TGTGCCAGTCAATGGGGCAGGGGGCTTCAAGAGACCCAGTACTTC
CDR3: CASQWGRGLQETQYF

J: TRBJ2-7
size: NA
V: TRBV9
D: NA
DNA: TGTGCCAGCAGCCCCTCTGACCACGAGCAGTACTTC
CDR3: CASSPSDHEQYF

J: TRBJ2-3
size: NA
V: TRBV6-1
D: TRBD1
DNA: TGTGCCAGCAGTGAAAGGTTTGGGGGACAGGGGAGGGATACGCAGTATTTT
CDR3: CASSERFGGQGRDTQYF

J: TRBJ2-2
size: NA
V: TRBV5-1
D: TRBD2
DNA: TGCGCCAGCAGCAAAATAGGACTAGCGGGGATCACCGGGGAGCTGTTTTTT
CDR3: CASSKIGLAGITGELFF

J: TRBJ1-5
size: NA
V: TRBV19
D: TRBD1
DNA: TGTGCCAGTAGTATAAAGGGGACAGTATACAATCAGCCCCAGCATTTT
CDR3: CASSIKGTVYNQPQHF

J: TRBJ1-3
size: NA
V: TRBV7-8
D: NA
DNA: TGTGCCAGCAGCCCTACCCTCGGGGGCTCTGGAAACACCATATATTTT
CDR3: CASSPTLGGSGNTIYF

J: TRBJ2-1
size: few
V: TRBV11-1
D: TRBD2
DNA: TGTGCCAGCAGCTTGGCTAGCGGGGTTCCGGGATTCTACAATGAGCAGTTCTTC
CDR3: CASSLASGVPGFYNEQFF

J: TRBJ1-5
size: NA
V: TRBV19
D: TRBD1
DNA: TGTGCCAGTAGTATAGGTACAGGGGATCAGCCCCAGCATTTT
CDR3: CASSIGTGDQPQHF

J: TRBJ1-1
size: NA
V: TRBV30
D: TRBD1
DNA: TGTGCCTCCCGGACAGGGCCGTACACTGAAGCTTTCTTT
CDR3: CASRTGPYTEAFF

J: TRBJ2-1
size: NA
V: TRBV13
D: NA
DNA: TGTGCCAGCAGCTCGCCCACAGGGTACAATGAGCAGTTCTTC
CDR3: CASSSPTGYNEQFF

J: TRBJ2-2
size: few
V: TRBV7-3
D: TRBD2
DNA: TGTGCCAGCAGGAAAGGCGGGAGTGACACCGGGGAGCTGTTTTTT
CDR3: CASRKGGSDTGELFF

J: TRBJ2-7
size: NA
V: TRBV9
D: NA
DNA: TGTGCCAGCAGCGTAGGGGCAGGGACGGCCTACGAGCAGTACTTC
CDR3: CASSVGAGTAYEQYF

J: TRBJ1-4
size: NA
V: TRBV28
D: NA
DNA: TGTGCCAGTCGAAGGGGTGGGGAAAAACTGTTTTTT
CDR3: CASRRGGEKLFF

J: TRBJ1-2
size: NA
V: TRBV2
D: TRBD1
DNA: TGTGCCAGCAGAGCCGACAGGGGGCGCGGTGGCTACACCTTC
CDR3: CASRADRGRGGYTF

J: TRBJ2-7
size: NA
V: TRBV27
D: NA
DNA: TGTGCCAGCAGTCTACAGGGTAGTCCCTACGAGCAGTACTTC
CDR3: CASSLQGSPYEQYF

J: TRBJ1-1
size: once
V: TRBV7-9
D: TRBD1
DNA: TGTGCCAGCAGCTTTGAGACAGGGGGCACTGAAGCTTTCTTT
CDR3: CASSFETGGTEAFF

J: TRBJ1-2
size: NA
V: TRBV30
D: NA
DNA: TGTGCCTTTTGGACAAAAAGGGGCTATGGCTACACCTTC
CDR3: CAFWTKRGYGYTF

J: TRBJ2-3
size: NA
V: TRBV29-1
D: NA
DNA: TGCAGCGTTTCCGGACCCCCCGATACGCAGTATTTT
CDR3: CSVSGPPDTQYF

J: TRBJ1-2
size: NA
V: TRBV6-5
D: TRBD1
DNA: TGTGCCAGCAGGAAACAGGGGCGAAACTATGGCTACACCTTC
CDR3: CASRKQGRNYGYTF

J: TRBJ2-5
size: NA
V: TRBV5-1
D: NA
DNA: TGCGCCAGCAGCTCTGGACAGCGAGATTGGGAGACCCAGTACTTC
CDR3: CASSSGQRDWETQYF

J: TRBJ2-1
size: NA
V: TRBV7-9
D: TRBD1
DNA: TGTGCCAGCAGCTCTCTTGGACAGGGTGGGCATGAGCAGTTCTTC
CDR3: CASSSLGQGGHEQFF

J: TRBJ1-1
size: NA
V: TRBV19
D: NA
DNA: TGTGCCAGCGTAAGGACGGTTAACACTGAAGCTTTCTTT
CDR3: CASVRTVNTEAFF

J: TRBJ1-5
size: few
V: TRBV27
D: NA
DNA: TGTGCCAGCAGCTTACAAGATCGGTCACAGCCCCAGCATTTT
CDR3: CASSLQDRSQPQHF

J: TRBJ2-4
size: NA
V: TRBV28
D: NA
DNA: TGTGCCAGCAGTTTTACGGGAGAAAACATTCAGTACTTC
CDR3: CASSFTGENIQYF

J: TRBJ2-2
size: NA
V: TRBV19
D: NA
DNA: TGTGCCAGTAGTATCCTAAACACCGGGGAGCTGTTTTTT
CDR3: CASSILNTGELFF

J: TRBJ1-5
size: NA
V: TRBV6-5
D: NA
DNA: TGTGCCAGCAGTTACGGCCCCATCAATCAGCCCCAGCATTTT
CDR3: CASSYGPINQPQHF

J: TRBJ1-5
size: once
V: TRBV28
D: NA
DNA: TGTGCCAGCTTCCACACTAGGACGGGTAGCAATCAGCCCCAGCATTTT
CDR3: CASFHTRTGSNQPQHF

J: TRBJ1-2
size: NA
V: TRBV19
D: NA
DNA: TGTGCCAGTAGTATGGACGCTAACTATGGCTACACCTTC
CDR3: CASSMDANYGYTF

J: TRBJ1-5
size: NA
V: TRBV7-3
D: NA
DNA: TGTGCCAGCAGCGCCACAGGGCCGGGCAATCAGCCCCAGCATTTT
CDR3: CASSATGPGNQPQHF

J: TRBJ2-1
size: NA
V: TRBV7-2
D: TRBD2
DNA: TGTGCCAGCAGCTGGAGCGGGAGCTCCTACAATGAGCAGTTCTTC
CDR3: CASSWSGSSYNEQFF

J: TRBJ2-7
size: NA
V: TRBV2
D: NA
DNA: TGTGCCAGCAGTGGGACGCTGGGGGGCGCCTACGAGCAGTACTTC
CDR3: CASSGTLGGAYEQYF

J: TRBJ2-7
size: NA
V: TRBV5-6
D: NA
DNA: TGTGCCACCTCGTATGGCTCCTACGAGCAGTACTTC
CDR3: CATSYGSYEQYF

J: TRBJ2-3
size: NA
V: TRBV5-1
D: TRBD2
DNA: TGCGCCAGCAGCCTCCCCCGTGGGAGGGACACAGATACGCAGTATTTT
CDR3: CASSLPRGRDTDTQYF

J: TRBJ1-5
size: NA
V: TRBV19
D: NA
DNA: TGTGCCAGTACAATGTCACAGGGATACTATAGCAATCAGCCCCAGCATTTT
CDR3: CASTMSQGYYSNQPQHF

J: TRBJ2-1
size: NA
V: TRBV4-3
D: TRBD2
DNA: TGCGCCAGCAGCCAAGGGCGGGAGGGCCGCAATGAGCAGTTCTTC
CDR3: CASSQGREGRNEQFF